The 7 T cell receptor beta chains in this list originate from one sample, sequenced in a study of regulatory T cells in long-lasting Graves disease. Time point here: persistent/refractory GD, antithyroid drugs over 5 years with positive TRAb. From RNA extracted from PBMCs, the TCR library was made. CDR3 regions were amplified by Arm-PCR using iRepertoire HTBI primers to build TCR beta libraries. TCRdb analysed the multiplex PCR reads with MiXCR anew, one entry per CDR3 protein. Of more than 650,000 distinct CDR3 sequences listed, 25% to 35% were seen once; the top ten hold about 42%. Specimen: peripheral blood mononuclear cells (PBMCs), collected when the disease was refractory, from a patient treated with antithyroid drugs. The receptors derive from a female donor with Graves disease.

Ten or more counts support this clonotype. The chain employs TRBV28 and TRBJ1-5, with D tentatively TRBD1 (5 bases). The germline CDR1 and CDR2 sequences are MDHEN and SYDVKM. This CDR3 has 17 residues. V was shortened by 2 bases and J by 2 bases, with 16 bases between the two germline ends. For the CDR3, the DNA is TGTGCCAGCAGTTTACGGCAGGGTAAGAGTGGCAATCAGCCCCAGCATTTT. Amino acids: CASSLRQGKSGNQPQHF.

This clonotype was detected many times. This rearrangement joins TRBV28 to TRBJ2-7; the D gene is possibly TRBD1 (5 bases). Germline V CDR1 and CDR2: MDHEN, SYDVKM. Deletions cut 3 bases from V and 3 bases from J, with 9 bases between. This CDR3 is built from 13 residues. The CDR3, as DNA: TGTGCCAGCAGTTTTAGGGGTCGCTACGAGCAGTACTTC. Encoded protein: CASSFRGRYEQYF.

V usage is TRBV12-3 or TRBV12-4 and J usage is TRBJ2-6; 8 nucleotides match TRBD2. The J segment lost 0 bases and the V segment lost 3 bases, leaving 4 bases of the junction unmatched. This CDR3 is built from 17 residues. The CDR3 DNA reads as TGTGCCAGCAGTTTTGAGACTAGCGTCTCTGGGGCCAACGTCCTGACTTTC. This codes for CASSFETSVSGANVLTF.

The chain links TRBV15 to TRBJ1-1; a possible D gene is TRBD1 (6 bases). CDR3 length: 14 amino acids. The germline V gene encodes CDR1 LNHNV and CDR2 YYDKDF (reference sequence). V was trimmed by 5 bases and J by 1 base, leaving 11 bases between them. Here the CDR3 DNA reads TGTGCCACCAGCGGACAGTTACCGAACACTGAAGCTTTCTTT. Its protein product is CATSGQLPNTEAFF.

The table lists this clonotype with a few counts. The chain uses TRBV9 and TRBJ2-1, with D hard to call. Trimming shortened V by 0 bases and J by 0 bases, and 10 bases separated the two germline ends. This CDR3 has 16 residues. Germline V lookup: CDR1 SGDLS, CDR2 YYNGEE. The chain's CDR3 is CASSVDWGSSYNEQFF. As DNA, the CDR3 is TGTGCCAGCAGCGTAGATTGGGGTAGCTCCTACAATGAGCAGTTCTTC.

V gene TRBV13 combines with J gene TRBJ2-5; 8 positions match TRBD1. Germline V gene data show CDR1 as PRHDT and CDR2 as FYEKMQ (reference sequence). After removal of 6 bases from V and 5 bases from J, the junction contained 8 bases not matched to a gene. This CDR3 is built from 14 residues. CDR3 sequence (DNA): TGTGCCAGCAGTTCGACCAGGGGGCTGGAGACCCAGTACTTC. It specifies CASSSTRGLETQYF.

This clonotype showed up many times. The chain combines TRBV11-2 with TRBJ1-4, with TRBD1 as a possible D gene (5 bases). The CDR3 loop spans 14 amino acids. Germline CDR1 reads SGHAT; CDR2 reads FQNNGV. The V gene lost 7 bases and the J gene lost 7 bases, with 16 bases spanning the gap. The CDR3: CASTLGTATEKLFF. CDR3 nucleotides: TGTGCCAGCACCCTCGGGACCGCTACTGAAAAACTGTTTTTT.